Listed here are 14 T cell receptor beta chains from one sample, sequenced in a study of cytomegalovirus exposure and HLA in healthy donors (dated by TCRdb to 2016 to 2017). The library was prepared using the immunoSEQ multiplex PCR assay. For the multiplex PCR, a mixture combining 60 forward primers for TCR Vbeta segments and 13 reverse primers for TCR Jbeta segments was used. The clones in this table, taken by TCRdb from immuneACCESS, are in-frame only. Not every clone is retained; where verified, under half of the shortfall comes from an unresolved V gene, and the cause of the rest is unknown. Recorded for this sample are about 190,000 clones; more than 70% of them occurred a single time. The leading ten clones occupy approximately 5% of the sample. The sample comprised PBMCs. The receptors stem from a man under 40 in good health and CMV-seropositive.

The chain combines TRBV5-4 with TRBJ2-3, with TRBD2 identical over 9 bases. The V gene end was trimmed by 6 bases and the J gene end by 5 bases; junction bases not matched to a gene: 4. Looked up from germline, CDR1 is SGHNT and CDR2 is YYREEE (reference sequence). The CDR3 runs to 13 residues. CDR3: CASNVAGEDTQYF. The CDR3, as DNA: TGTGCCAGCAACGTAGCGGGGGAAGATACGCAGTATTTT.

The chain links TRBV4-1 to TRBJ1-3, with 7 positions matching TRBD1. The CDR3 spans 15 residues. V was clipped by 1 base and J by 0 bases; unmatched bases: 0. CDR1 and CDR2 from the germline V gene are MGHRA and YSYEKL. DNA for the CDR3: TGCGCCAGCAGCCAAGGACAGGGCTCTGGAAACACCATATATTTT. Translated, it gives CASSQGQGSGNTIYF.

V gene TRBV6-5 combines with J gene TRBJ1-5; D not certain. Per germline, CDR1 MNHEY and CDR2 SVGAGI. Trimming stripped 2 bases from V and 3 bases from J, with 5 bases between. CDR3 length: 13 residues. CDR3 region: CASSYRYNQPQHF. The CDR3 bases are TGTGCCAGCAGTTACCGCTACAATCAGCCCCAGCATTTT.

The chain combines TRBV5-4 with TRBJ1-1, with TRBD1 matching 7 bases. Looked up from germline, CDR1 is SGHNT and CDR2 is YYREEE (reference sequence). The J segment lost 6 bases and the V segment lost 0 bases, leaving 5 bases of the junction unmatched. This CDR3 has 14 residues. The CDR3 reads CASSLGQGGPEAFF. The DNA of the CDR3 is TGTGCCAGCAGCTTGGGGCAGGGGGGCCCTGAAGCTTTCTTT.

This chain connects TRBV6-1 to TRBJ1-5; D is undetermined. Germline V gene data show CDR1 as MNHNS and CDR2 as SASEGT. The CDR3 is made up of 13 amino acids. Between the trimmed V and J ends, which lost 7 bases and 5 bases, there was a span of 12 bases. CDR3 amino acids: CASTRTGDQPQHF. The CDR3 DNA is TGTGCCAGCACTAGGACCGGGGATCAGCCCCAGCATTTT.

V is TRBV2 and J is TRBJ2-2; 8 nucleotides line up with TRBD1. Germline CDR1 SNHLY, CDR2 FYNNEI. V lost 5 bases, J lost 1 base, and 3 bases stayed unmatched. CDR3 length: 15 amino acids. The CDR3 region has the DNA TGTGCCAGCAGTATTGGACAGGGGAACACCGGGGAGCTGTTTTTT. Amino acids: CASSIGQGNTGELFF.

The genes are TRBV11-1 and TRBJ2-3; TRBD2 agrees at 7 bases. Trimming at V came to 5 bases and at J to 5 bases, leaving 10 bases not matched to a gene. The CDR3 has 15 amino acids. The germline gives CDR1 SGHAT, CDR2 FQDESV (reference sequence). The CDR3 nucleotides read TGTGCCAGCAGCCCCCGTAGGGACTACGTAGATACGCAGTATTTT. Residues: CASSPRRDYVDTQYF.

The chain joins TRBV4-3 to TRBJ2-2, with 13 bases matching TRBD2. Trimming removed 1 base from V and 4 bases from J; junction bases left unmatched: 15. This CDR3 is built from 21 residues. CDR1 LGHNA and CDR2 YSLEER come from the germline V gene. CDR3 loop: CASSQVRMSRRTSGSTGELFF. CDR3 bases: TGCGCCAGCAGCCAAGTTCGAATGAGCAGGCGGACTAGCGGGAGCACCGGGGAGCTGTTTTTT.

J is TRBJ2-2 and V is TRBV13; 11 nucleotides match TRBD2. V shed 5 bases, J shed 1 base, and the junction held 6 bases outside the gene matches. Germline CDR1 and CDR2: PRHDT and FYEKMQ (reference sequence). This CDR3 has 17 amino acids. This chain's CDR3 is CASSSGTSGLNTGELFF. The CDR3 region has the DNA TGTGCCAGCAGCAGCGGGACTAGCGGTCTGAACACCGGGGAGCTGTTTTTT.

The chain is built from TRBV6-6 and TRBJ1-6; the D gene is possibly TRBD1 (5 bases). The CDR3 totals 16 residues. Trimming removed 5 bases from V and 9 bases from J, with 20 bases in between. Germline V gene data show CDR1 as MNHNY and CDR2 as SVGAGI (reference sequence). The CDR3 nucleotides read TGTGCCAGCAGTAGACGAAAGACAGATACGAGTTCACCCCTCCACTTT. Encoded protein: CASSRRKTDTSSPLHF.

The rearrangement joins TRBV29-1 to TRBJ2-1, with unresolved D. The germline V and J ends were trimmed by 0 bases and 5 bases, with 8 bases remaining between them. The CDR3 spans 13 residues. The germline V gene has CDR1 SQVTM and CDR2 ANQGSEA. The CDR3 protein is CSVEEPGDNEQFF. The CDR3 nucleotides read TGCAGCGTTGAAGAGCCGGGTGACAATGAGCAGTTCTTC.

V usage is TRBV25-1 and J usage is TRBJ1-2; 9 bases map to TRBD1. Unmatched junction bases numbered 18, after V lost 6 bases and J lost 10 bases. CDR1 is MGHDK, CDR2 SYGVNS, per germline. This CDR3 comprises 16 residues. The DNA for the CDR3 is TGTGCCAGCAGCCTCCTTAAAACAGGGGGCCCGCTTGACTACACCTTC. Protein: CASSLLKTGGPLDYTF.

The V call is TRBV7-9, the J call TRBJ1-1; tentatively, D is TRBD1 (5 bases). Germline V gene lookup returns CDR1 SEHNR and CDR2 FQNEAQ (reference sequence). The CDR3 totals 12 residues. Trimming shortened V by 0 bases and J by 10 bases, and 9 bases separated the two germline ends. CDR3 in amino acids: CASSLAGTGAFF. The CDR3 DNA follows: TGTGCCAGCAGCTTAGCGGGAACAGGAGCTTTCTTT.

The V and J genes are TRBV5-1 and TRBJ1-4; no clear D. CDR1 and CDR2 (germline): SGHRS, YFSETQ. This CDR3 spans 16 amino acids. The V end was cut by 0 bases, the J end by 5 bases, with 14 bases between. The CDR3 is CASSLDPPPGNEKLFF. The CDR3 DNA sequence: TGCGCCAGCAGCTTGGATCCTCCCCCCGGGAATGAAAAACTGTTTTTT.